This TCR beta chain was obtained from a study of regulatory T cells in long-lasting Graves disease. Background on the study: Less than 3 months of antithyroid drugs had been taken by newly diagnosed Graves' patients. Notes on the study in general: Between persistent patients, 2,500 to 3,500 public clonotypes were shared, exceeding the roughly 1,000 shared between new patients.

V was pared by 3 bases and J by 3 bases, with 11 bases of the junction left unmatched. Germline assignment: CDR1 SGHRS and CDR2 YFSETQ. The CDR3 length is 17 residues. Details on this clonotype: Antigen: not known.

Researchers made TCR beta libraries by using iRepertoire HTBI primers and running Arm-PCR on CDR3 regions. Original handling: Identified segments across samples numbered about 60 TRBV and about 13 TRBJ. Using its own MiXCR run on the multiplex PCR reads, TCRdb lists one record per CDR3 protein. These V and J calls originate from TCRdb's pipeline instead of the authors' own analysis. Of almost 450,000 distinct CDR3 sequences listed, about 16% are singletons. Time point noted: newly diagnosed GD, antithyroid drugs for less than 3 months. Extracted PBMC RNA gave rise to the TCR library. These same data were also listed under a study on T cells in Graves' hyperthyroidism and ophthalmopathy.

This material consisted of peripheral blood mononuclear cells (PBMCs), taken at new diagnosis, from a patient treated with antithyroid drugs. The clonotype was recovered from a woman aged 30 to 39 with Graves disease. The J gene is TRBJ2-1, the V gene TRBV5-1; 8 bases agree with TRBD2. CDR3 nucleotides: TGCGCCAGCAGCTCGACACGGGGGGGCCGGAGCTACAATGAGCAGTTCTTC. Amino acid sequence: CASSSTRGGRSYNEQFF.